The 9 T cell receptor beta chains given below trace back to one sample, sequenced in a study of cytomegalovirus exposure and HLA in healthy donors. The PCR made use of 60 Vbeta and 13 Jbeta primers. The repertoire was sequenced with immunoSEQ multiplex PCR; TCRdb's copy has only in-frame clones and lacks some. The sample contains about 120,000 clones, 60% to 85% of which appear only once. Material for sequencing was PBMCs. The source is a woman aged 40-49 years in good health and CMV-seropositive.

This clone has more than one count but fewer than ten. The chain carries TRBV7-9 and TRBJ2-5; D is perhaps TRBD2 (5 bases). Germline CDR1 SEHNR, CDR2 FQNEAQ (reference sequence). This CDR3 has 14 residues. V shed 6 bases and J shed 4 bases, with 15 bases lying between them. CDR3 sequence reads: CASSPPSWGETQYF. The CDR3 DNA reads as TGTGCCAGCAGTCCCCCTAGCTGGGGAGAGACCCAGTACTTC.

The rearrangement uses TRBV19 and TRBJ1-5; weak D call: TRBD1 (5 bases). CDR3 length: 13 residues. V was clipped by 10 bases and J by 2 bases, with 12 bases between them. CDR1 is LNHDA and CDR2 is SQIVND in the germline V gene (reference sequence). The CDR3 DNA reads as TGTGCCACTCGAACGACAGGCAATCAGCCCCAGCATTTT. Translating gives CATRTTGNQPQHF.

In this sample, this clone turned up once. The chain joins TRBV4-1 to TRBJ1-5; possibly TRBD1 for D (6 bases). This CDR3 comprises 15 residues. The V end was cut by 1 base, the J end by 4 bases, with 11 bases between. Germline V lookup: CDR1 MGHRA, CDR2 YSYEKL. Here the CDR3 DNA reads TGCGCCAGCAGCCAAGTCTCTCAGGGGAATCAGCCCCAGCATTTT. This sequence encodes CASSQVSQGNQPQHF.

The CDR3 DNA is TGTGCCAGCTCAACTGAATTTGGGCCTAATGAAAAACTGTTTTTT. Protein: CASSTEFGPNEKLFF. This rearrangement joins TRBV18 to TRBJ1-4, with D unclear. The germline V gene encodes CDR1 KGHSH and CDR2 LQKENI. Trimming shortened V by 5 bases and J by 3 bases, and 13 bases separated the two germline ends. CDR3 length: 15 amino acids.

The CDR3 nucleotides read TGTGCCAGCAGCGTAACTAGCGGGACCCTAGGGAAACCCACAGATACGCAGTATTTT. Translation: CASSVTSGTLGKPTDTQYF. The chain has TRBV9 and TRBJ2-3; 10 bases match TRBD2. Germline CDR1 SGDLS, CDR2 YYNGEE. Unmatched junction bases numbered 13, after V lost 1 base and J lost 2 bases. The CDR3 covers 19 residues.

The chain links TRBV11-2 to TRBJ2-5; D unclear. The V and J ends lost 3 bases and 9 bases respectively, with 8 bases between them. This CDR3 region has 11 residues. Germline CDR1 SGHAT, CDR2 FQNNGV. The CDR3 protein is CASSFAASQYF. The CDR3 DNA is TGTGCCAGCAGCTTTGCGGCGTCCCAGTACTTC. The variable domain in full, with the rest retrieved from reference TRBV11-2 and TRBJ2-5, is EAGVAQSPRYKIIEKRQSVAFWCNPISGHATLYWYQQILGQGPKLLIQFQNNGVVDDSQLPKDRFSAERLKGVDSTLKIQPAKLEDSAVYLCASSFAASQYFGPGTRLLVL.

The chain employs TRBV7-2 and TRBJ2-7; maybe TRBD1 (6 bases). Germline CDR1 is SGHTA and CDR2 is FQGNSA. The V end was cut by 2 bases, the J end by 2 bases, with 10 bases between. The CDR3 consists of 14 residues. The CDR3 bases are TGTGCCAGCAGCTTAACACAGGGCCCCTACGAGCAGTACTTC. This encodes CASSLTQGPYEQYF.

The genes are TRBV27 and TRBJ2-7; 7 nucleotides line up with TRBD2. This CDR3 contains 13 residues. CDR1 MNHEY and CDR2 SMNVEV come from the germline V gene (reference sequence). Trimming cost V 6 bases and J 6 bases; bases outside gene matches: 8. As DNA, the CDR3 is TGTGCCAGCAGAGTAGGGAGGGGATCCGAGCAGTACTTC. It specifies CASRVGRGSEQYF.

About this clone itself: Sequence at one end of the junction differs from germline and may be a read error. Other DNA sequences from this sample encode an identical CDR3 as well. This sequence joins TRBV11-3 and TRBJ2-7; 7 nucleotides align to TRBD1. The V gene's germline CDR1 is SGHNT and CDR2 YENEEA. The length of the CDR3 is 13 residues. CDR3 bases: TGTGCCAGCAGCCTCGGGACAGCCTACGAACAGTACTTC. Amino acids: CASSLGTAYEQYF.